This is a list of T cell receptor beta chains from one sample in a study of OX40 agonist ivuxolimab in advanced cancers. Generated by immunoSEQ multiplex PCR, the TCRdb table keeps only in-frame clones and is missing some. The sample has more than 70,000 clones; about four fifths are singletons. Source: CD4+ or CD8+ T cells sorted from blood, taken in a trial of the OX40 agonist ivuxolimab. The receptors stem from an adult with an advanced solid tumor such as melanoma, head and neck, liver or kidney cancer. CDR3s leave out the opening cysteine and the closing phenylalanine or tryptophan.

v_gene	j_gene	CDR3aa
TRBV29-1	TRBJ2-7	SVGPGTATYEQY
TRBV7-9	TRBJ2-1	ASSLRWAADEQF
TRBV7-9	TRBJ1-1	ASSLGQPTEAF
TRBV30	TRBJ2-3	AWSRGIPATDTQY
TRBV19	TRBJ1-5	ASSSGSYNQPQH
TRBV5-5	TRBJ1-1	ASSLYVGKNTEAF
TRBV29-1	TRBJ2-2	SVTWTSGNTGELF
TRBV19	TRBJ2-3	ASRLQGAVADTQY
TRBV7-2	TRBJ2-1	ASSLGGLAGARYNEQF
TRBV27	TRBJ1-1	ASSSRDRAMNTEAF
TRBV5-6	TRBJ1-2	ASSLVQGGYGYT
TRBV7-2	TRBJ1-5	ASSPGHLSNQPQH
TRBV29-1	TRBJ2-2	SVFGLTGGTGELF
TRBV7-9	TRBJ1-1	ASSLDRVSEAF
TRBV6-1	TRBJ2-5	ASSELPGLTISKGGTQY
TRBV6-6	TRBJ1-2	ASSGGTGGSYGYT
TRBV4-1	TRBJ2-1	ASSQGRARYYPDNEQF
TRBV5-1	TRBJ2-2	ASSARLAYKRNTGELF
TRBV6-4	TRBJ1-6	ASSATSGTGTFPLH
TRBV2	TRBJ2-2	ASSRTGRGGELF
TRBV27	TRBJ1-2	ASSPSGGFRYGYT
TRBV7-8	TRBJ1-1	ASSFDRGWGAF
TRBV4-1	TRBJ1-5	ASSRDRLGGDQPQH
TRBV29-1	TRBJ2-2	SGTGQGDTGELF
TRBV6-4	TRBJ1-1	ASRREEGMNTEAF
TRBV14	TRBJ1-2	ASSQVQGALNGGYT
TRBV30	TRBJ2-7	AWSPGGSHEQY
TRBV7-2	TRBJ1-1	ASSFYTEAF
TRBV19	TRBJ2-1	ASQGGPTRYNEQF
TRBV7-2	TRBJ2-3	ASSKTGTTSTDTQY
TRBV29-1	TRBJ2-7	SVEGAGQDSPYEQY
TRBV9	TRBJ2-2	ASSVVGSVDTGELF